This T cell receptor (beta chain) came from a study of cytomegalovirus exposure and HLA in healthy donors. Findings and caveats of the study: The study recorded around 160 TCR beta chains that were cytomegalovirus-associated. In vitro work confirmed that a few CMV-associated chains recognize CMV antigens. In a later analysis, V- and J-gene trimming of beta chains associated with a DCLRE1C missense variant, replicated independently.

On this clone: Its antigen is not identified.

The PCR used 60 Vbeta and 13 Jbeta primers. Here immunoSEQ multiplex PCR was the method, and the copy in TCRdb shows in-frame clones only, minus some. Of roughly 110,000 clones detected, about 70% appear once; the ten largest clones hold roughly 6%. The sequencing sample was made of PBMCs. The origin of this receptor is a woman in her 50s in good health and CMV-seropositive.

CDR3 nucleotide sequence: TGTGCCAGCAGCCCACCGGGACATACAAATTCACCCCTCCACTTT. Protein product: CASSPPGHTNSPLHF. The chain links TRBV7-2 to TRBJ1-6, with D tentatively TRBD1 (6 bases). The CDR3 consists of 15 residues. The germline V and J ends were trimmed by 5 bases and 7 bases, with 15 bases remaining between them. From germline, CDR1 is SGHTA and CDR2 FQGNSA.